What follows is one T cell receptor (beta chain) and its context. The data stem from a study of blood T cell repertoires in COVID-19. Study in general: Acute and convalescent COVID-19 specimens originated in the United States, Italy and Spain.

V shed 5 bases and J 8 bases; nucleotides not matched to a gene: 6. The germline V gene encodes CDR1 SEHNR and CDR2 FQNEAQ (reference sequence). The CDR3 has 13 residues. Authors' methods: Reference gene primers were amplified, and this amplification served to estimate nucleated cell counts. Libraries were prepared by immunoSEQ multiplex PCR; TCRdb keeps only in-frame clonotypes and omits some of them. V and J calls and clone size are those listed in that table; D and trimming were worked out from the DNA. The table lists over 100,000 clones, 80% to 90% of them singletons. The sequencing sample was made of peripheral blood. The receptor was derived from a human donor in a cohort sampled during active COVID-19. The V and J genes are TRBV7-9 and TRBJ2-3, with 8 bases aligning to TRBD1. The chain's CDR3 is CASSPGTGTTQYF. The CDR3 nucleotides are TGTGCCAGCAGCCCGGGGACAGGTACTACGCAGTATTTT. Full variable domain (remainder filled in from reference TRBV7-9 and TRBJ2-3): DTGVSQNPRHKITKRGQNVTFRCDPISEHNRLYWYRQTLGQGPEFLTYFQNEAQLEKSRLLSDRFSAERPKGSFSTLEIQRTEQGDSAMYLCASSPGTGTTQYFGPGTRLTVL.